A single sample gave rise to the 10 T cell receptor beta chains below, sequenced in a study of T cell responses to AZD1222 COVID-19 vaccine. Sequencing used immunoSEQ multiplex PCR; TCRdb keeps in-frame clones, though not all of them. The profile shows about 120,000 clones, approximately 90% of them singletons. Sequencing was performed on peripheral blood, taken on day 0 of AZD1222 vaccination. The source of these receptors is an adult in good health.

The chain joins TRBV19 to TRBJ1-5; D is possibly TRBD1 (6 bases). This CDR3 spans 14 amino acids. Trimming cost V 5 bases and J 9 bases, with 17 bases left between them. CDR1 is LNHDA and CDR2 is SQIVND in the germline V gene (reference sequence). The CDR3, as DNA: TGTGCCAGTAGTTTTGGGGGCGCGGGATCGCCCCAGCATTTT. Translated, it gives CASSFGGAGSPQHF.

The CDR3 DNA is TGTGCCAGCAGGAGGTCAGGGGGCCTCACAGATACGCAGTATTTT. Encoded protein: CASRRSGGLTDTQYF. This chain uses TRBV6-5 with TRBJ2-3; 8 nucleotides match TRBD1. The CDR3 consists of 15 residues. J was trimmed by 2 bases and V by 6 bases; bases with no gene match: 7. The germline gives CDR1 MNHEY, CDR2 SVGAGI.

This chain connects TRBV15 to TRBJ1-5; no clear D gene. From germline, CDR1 is LNHNV and CDR2 YYDKDF (reference sequence). Between the trimmed V and J ends, which lost 1 base and 3 bases, there was a span of 10 bases. The CDR3 has 15 amino acids. Written as DNA, the CDR3 is TGTGCCACCAGCAGAGGGACGGTTTCCAATCAGCCCCAGCATTTT. Encoded protein: CATSRGTVSNQPQHF.

This clone appeared many times. The genes are TRBV5-6 and TRBJ1-2; D remains unclear. V was cut by 4 bases and J by 8 bases, with 9 bases left in between. CDR1 SGHDT and CDR2 YYEEEE come from the germline V gene. The CDR3 spans 11 residues. CDR3 in amino acids: CASSLSRGYTF. In DNA form, the CDR3 reads TGTGCCAGCAGCCTCTCGCGGGGCTACACCTTC.

As for this clone: An end of the junction does not agree with germline; a read error may underlie this. V and J are TRBV29-1 and TRBJ1-2, with unresolved D. The germline V gene encodes CDR1 SQVTM and CDR2 ANQGSEA. There are 12 residues in the CDR3. The CDR3 nucleotides are TGCAGCGTTGTGGGGTCTAACATGTTCGGGCTCTTC. Translated: CSVVGSNMFGLF.

This clone appeared once. The chain employs TRBV24-1 and TRBJ2-1; a weak D match, TRBD2 (6 bases). CDR3 length: 14 amino acids. Germline CDR1 is KGHDR and CDR2 is SFDVKD. The ends were cut back, 11 bases at V and 1 base at J, with 14 bases in the middle. The DNA of the CDR3 is TGTGCCATTTCGAACCGGGAGTCCTACAATGAGCAGTTCTTC. This codes for CAISNRESYNEQFF.

This sequence joins TRBV4-1 and TRBJ2-5, with TRBD2 identical over 10 bases. Looked up from germline, CDR1 is MGHRA and CDR2 is YSYEKL. V gave up 4 bases and J gave up 2 bases; unmatched junction bases: 7. The CDR3 has 16 amino acids. DNA of the CDR3: TGCGCCAGCAGCCTAAGACTAGCGGGCCTTCAAGAGACCCAGTACTTC. It encodes CASSLRLAGLQETQYF.

This rearrangement joins TRBV2 to TRBJ2-7; 14 bases map to TRBD2. The germline CDR1 and CDR2 sequences are SNHLY and FYNNEI. V dropped 7 bases and J dropped 4; count of bases not matched to a gene: 12. The CDR3 spans 17 residues. DNA of the CDR3: TGTGCCAGCACCCGCACCCCGGGACTAGCGGGAGTGTACGAGCAGTACTTC. Amino acid sequence: CASTRTPGLAGVYEQYF.

The chain combines TRBV7-9 with TRBJ1-1; D possibly corresponds to TRBD1 (6 bases). The CDR3 has 14 residues. V lost 3 bases to trimming and J lost 4 bases, with 12 bases between them. Germline CDR1 and CDR2: SEHNR and FQNEAQ (reference sequence). Here the CDR3 DNA reads TGTGCCAGCAGCTTTGGGGGCGCGGGCACTGAAGCTTTCTTT. It yields the protein CASSFGGAGTEAFF.

V is TRBV10-3 and J is TRBJ2-3; tentatively, D is TRBD1 (5 bases). The CDR3 has 15 residues. Germline lookup yields CDR1 ENHRY and CDR2 SYGVKD. V was cut by 0 bases and J by 5 bases, with 12 bases left in between. The CDR3 here is CAISESGLVGDTQYF. The CDR3 DNA reads TGTGCCATCAGTGAGTCGGGGCTAGTAGGAGATACGCAGTATTTT.